This T cell receptor beta chain was sequenced during a study of response to subunit inactivated influenza vaccine. Whole-study findings and limits: There was a suggestion from the authors that each seasonal influenza vaccination recruits few new T cells.

This CDR3 is built from 14 residues. V lost 4 bases and J lost 0; bases outside the gene matches: 2. Germline CDR1 LGHNA, CDR2 YNFKEQ. TCRdb re-analysed the RT-PCR reads in MiXCR, keeping a single row per CDR3 protein. In the table there are hundreds of thousands of distinct CDR3 sequences, approximately 14% of which are singletons. This clonotype was seen many times. The antigen remains undetermined. The chain links TRBV4-2 to TRBJ2-7, with TRBD2 matching 8 bases. The sequence derives from a man between 45 and 60 years old who received an inactivated influenza vaccine. The sample here was PBMCs from blood, taken 11 to 12 days after vaccination. The CDR3 region has the DNA TGTGCCAGCAGCCTTAGCGGGGACTCCTACGAGCAGTACTTC. Translating it yields CASSLSGDSYEQYF.